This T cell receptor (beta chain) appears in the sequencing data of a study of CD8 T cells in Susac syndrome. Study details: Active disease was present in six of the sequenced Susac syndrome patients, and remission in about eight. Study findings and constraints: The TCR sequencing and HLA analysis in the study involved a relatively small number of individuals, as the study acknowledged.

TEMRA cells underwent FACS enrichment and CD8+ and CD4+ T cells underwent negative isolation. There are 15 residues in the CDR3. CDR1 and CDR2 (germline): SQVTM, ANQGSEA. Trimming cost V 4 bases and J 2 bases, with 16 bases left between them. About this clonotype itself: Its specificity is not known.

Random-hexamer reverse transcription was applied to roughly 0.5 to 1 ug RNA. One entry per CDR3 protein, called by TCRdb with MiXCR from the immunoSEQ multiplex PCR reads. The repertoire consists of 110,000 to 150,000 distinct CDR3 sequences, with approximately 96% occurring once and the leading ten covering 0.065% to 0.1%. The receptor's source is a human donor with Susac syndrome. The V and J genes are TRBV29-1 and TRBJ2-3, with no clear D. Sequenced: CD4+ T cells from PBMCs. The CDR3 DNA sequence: TGCAGCGTTGCGAATACCAGTTTACCCACAGATACGCAGTATTTT. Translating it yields CSVANTSLPTDTQYF.